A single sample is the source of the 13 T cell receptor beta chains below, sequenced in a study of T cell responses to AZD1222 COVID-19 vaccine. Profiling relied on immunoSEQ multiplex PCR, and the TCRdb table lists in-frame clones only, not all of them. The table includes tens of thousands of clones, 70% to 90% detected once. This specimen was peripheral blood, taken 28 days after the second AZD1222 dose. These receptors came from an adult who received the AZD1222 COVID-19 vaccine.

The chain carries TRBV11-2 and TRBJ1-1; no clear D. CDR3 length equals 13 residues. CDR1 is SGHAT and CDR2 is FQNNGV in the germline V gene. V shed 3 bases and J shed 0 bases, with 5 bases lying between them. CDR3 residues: CASSLILNTEAFF. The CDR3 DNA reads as TGTGCCAGCAGCTTGATCCTGAACACTGAAGCTTTCTTT.

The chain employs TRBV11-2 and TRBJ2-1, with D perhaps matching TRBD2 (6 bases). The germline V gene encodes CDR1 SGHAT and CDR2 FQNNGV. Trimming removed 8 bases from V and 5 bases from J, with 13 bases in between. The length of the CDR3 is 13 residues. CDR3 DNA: TGTGCCAGCGCTCCGGGACTTGACAATGAGCAGTTCTTC. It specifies CASAPGLDNEQFF. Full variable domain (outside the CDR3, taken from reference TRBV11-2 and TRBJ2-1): EAGVAQSPRYKIIEKRQSVAFWCNPISGHATLYWYQQILGQGPKLLIQFQNNGVVDDSQLPKDRFSAERLKGVDSTLKIQPAKLEDSAVYLCASAPGLDNEQFFGPGTRLTVL.

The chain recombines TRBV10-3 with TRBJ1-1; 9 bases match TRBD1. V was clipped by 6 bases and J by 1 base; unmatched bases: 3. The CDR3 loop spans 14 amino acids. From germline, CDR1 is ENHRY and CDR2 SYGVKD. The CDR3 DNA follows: TGTGCCATCAGCGCGGACAGGGGGAACACTGAAGCTTTCTTT. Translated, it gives CAISADRGNTEAFF.

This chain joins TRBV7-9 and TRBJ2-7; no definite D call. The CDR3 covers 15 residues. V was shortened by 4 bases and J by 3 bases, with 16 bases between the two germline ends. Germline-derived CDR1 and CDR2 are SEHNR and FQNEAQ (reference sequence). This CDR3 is CASSSIWGSDYEQYF. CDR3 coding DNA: TGTGCCAGCAGCTCGATTTGGGGATCAGACTACGAGCAGTACTTC.

CDR3: CASSTLAGGETQYF. The CDR3 DNA follows: TGTGCCAGTAGTACCCTAGCGGGAGGAGAGACCCAGTACTTC. The chain is built from TRBV19 and TRBJ2-5; TRBD2 aligns across 11 bases. The J segment lost 4 bases and the V segment lost 4 bases, leaving 2 bases of the junction unmatched. Per the germline V gene, CDR1 is LNHDA and CDR2 is SQIVND (reference sequence). The CDR3 consists of 14 residues.

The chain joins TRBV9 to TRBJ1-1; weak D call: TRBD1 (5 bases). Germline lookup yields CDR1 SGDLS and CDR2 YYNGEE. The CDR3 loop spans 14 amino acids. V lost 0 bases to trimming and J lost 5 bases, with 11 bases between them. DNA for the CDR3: TGTGCCAGCAGCGTAGTTGGGGGAGAGACTGAAGCTTTCTTT. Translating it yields CASSVVGGETEAFF.

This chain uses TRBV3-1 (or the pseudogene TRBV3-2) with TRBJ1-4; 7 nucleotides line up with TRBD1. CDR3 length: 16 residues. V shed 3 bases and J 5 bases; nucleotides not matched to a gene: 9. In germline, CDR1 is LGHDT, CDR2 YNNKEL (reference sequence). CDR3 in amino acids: CASSQILDRVNEKLFF. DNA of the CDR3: TGTGCCAGCAGCCAGATATTAGACAGGGTGAATGAAAAACTGTTTTTT.

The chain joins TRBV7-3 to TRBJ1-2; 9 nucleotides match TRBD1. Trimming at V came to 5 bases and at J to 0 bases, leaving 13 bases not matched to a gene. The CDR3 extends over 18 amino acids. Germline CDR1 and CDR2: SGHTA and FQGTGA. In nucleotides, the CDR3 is TGTGCCAGCAGCCCCCGACAGGGGGTCGCAGGAGCTAACTATGGCTACACCTTC. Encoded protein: CASSPRQGVAGANYGYTF.

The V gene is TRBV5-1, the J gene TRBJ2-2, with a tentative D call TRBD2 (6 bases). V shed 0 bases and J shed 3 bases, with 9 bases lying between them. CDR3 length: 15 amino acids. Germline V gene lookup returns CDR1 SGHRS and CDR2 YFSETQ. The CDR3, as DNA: TGCGCCAGCAGCTTGGAAGGAGGGGACACCGGGGAGCTGTTTTTT. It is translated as CASSLEGGDTGELFF.

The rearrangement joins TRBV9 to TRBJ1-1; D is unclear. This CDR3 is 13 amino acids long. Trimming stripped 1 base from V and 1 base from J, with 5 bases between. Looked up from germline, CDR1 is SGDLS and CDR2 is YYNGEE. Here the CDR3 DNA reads TGTGCCAGCAGCGTAAGTCGGAACACTGAAGCTTTCTTT. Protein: CASSVSRNTEAFF.

This CDR3 reads CASSLSYAGGGGYTF. The CDR3 region has the DNA TGTGCCAGCAGTTTATCATATGCGGGGGGCGGTGGCTACACCTTC. This chain joins TRBV27 and TRBJ1-2; D is perhaps TRBD1 (6 bases). The V and J ends lost 0 bases and 7 bases respectively, with 15 bases between them. There are 15 residues in the CDR3. CDR1 and CDR2 (germline): MNHEY, SMNVEV (reference sequence).

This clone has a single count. The CDR3 is CASSRRTVNEQFF. CDR3 DNA: TGTGCCAGCAGCAGGCGGACAGTCAATGAGCAGTTCTTC. The J gene is TRBJ2-1, the V gene TRBV7-9; perhaps TRBD1 as D (6 bases). The CDR3 is 13 amino acids. V was cut by 5 bases and J by 6 bases, with 11 bases left in between. CDR1 and CDR2 from the germline V gene are SEHNR and FQNEAQ (reference sequence).

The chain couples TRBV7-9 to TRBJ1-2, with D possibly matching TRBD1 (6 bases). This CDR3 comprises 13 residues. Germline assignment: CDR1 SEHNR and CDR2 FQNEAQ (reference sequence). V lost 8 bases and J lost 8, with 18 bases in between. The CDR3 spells CASSEQGGWGYTF. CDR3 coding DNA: TGTGCCAGCTCGGAACAGGGAGGATGGGGCTACACCTTC.